This record looks at one T cell receptor (beta chain) sequence and its context. What this receptor recognizes is not known. No clone much larger than this one lies a single base away; base qualities are absent. This specimen belongs to a study of blood T cell repertoires in COVID-19 (dated by TCRdb to about 2020). Context from the whole study: The collaborator samples originated in the United States, Italy and Spain and spanned the acute and convalescent phases of COVID-19. The prospective study material was composed of cDNA or gDNA derived from T cells, B-cell-depleted T cells, or PBMCs. The dataset comprised deeply sampled blood TCRbeta repertoires from subjects exposed to, actively infected with, or recovered from COVID-19. The repertoires were released in a freely available public database intended as a resource for research on the immune response to SARS-CoV-2. Samples came from the ongoing ImmuneRACE study (first 160 participants) plus 1,254 subjects from 6 global collaborators. Sample metadata almost always included a de-identified subject ID, COVID-19 status, age in years and sex. Where HLA class I and class II types were available, the types were taken from metadata supplied by the sample provider, not from assay-based typing. The paper as a whole reports these results and caveats: Clinical and demographic metadata were provided uncurated, with the amount varying by source and participant.

The collaborating institutions used their own protocols to collect whole blood in K2EDTA tubes. For TCRbeta analysis, collaborators shipped samples as frozen whole blood, isolated PBMCs, or DNA extracted from either of those sample types. The germline V gene supplies CDR1 KGHSH and CDR2 LQKENI. Trimming takes 3 bases from V and 3 bases from J, and the germline ends sit 7 bases apart. From its cysteine to its phenylalanine, the CDR3 spans 13 amino acids. Only the CDR3 part of the read is kept: 39 bases, read in frame from the first base. TCRbeta CDR3 regions were amplified from genomic DNA using the immunoSEQ Assay, a bias-controlled multiplex PCR. As for how the authors treated the data: Nucleated cell counts per sample were estimated from amplification of reference gene primers within the assay. Sequence reads were collapsed and filtered to measure the absolute abundance of every unique TCRbeta CDR3 rearrangement. For each sample, productive Simpson clonality was calculated by taking the square root of Simpson's diversity index across productive rearrangements. Here the immuneACCESS table is served through TCRdb, limited to in-frame sequences with V and J called. Missing clones are a known gap in these copies; in checked studies unresolved V genes cover under half, and the rest lacks a known reason. That table furnishes V, J and clone size, whereas the DNA furnished D and trimming. In this sample the table shows 200,000 or so clones, roughly 80% of which occur a single time. Together, the top ten hold 5.5% to 7.5% of the sample.

The clonotype was recovered from a woman aged 40 to 49 with acute or convalescent COVID-19. Sequenced input: peripheral blood. The chain uses TRBV18 and TRBJ2-3; no D segment can be confidently identified. The nucleotide sequence is given as TGTGCCAGCTCACCTGGAGTAACAGATACGCAGTATTTT. Its amino acids are CASSPGVTDTQYF.